The clone carrying this T cell receptor (beta chain) was recorded a few times. The antigen remains undetermined. TCRdb re-analysed the reads in MiXCR, keeping a single row per CDR3 protein. This table has just under 300,000 distinct CDR3 sequences, around 10% appearing once. This specimen belongs to a study of T cell repertoires in cytomegalovirus infection. Study in general: Through public TCR beta signatures, both CMV infection and matching HLA type were indicated.

CDR1 is DFQATT, CDR2 SNEGSKA, per germline (reference sequence). V was cut by 3 bases and J by 14 bases, with 11 bases left in between. The CDR3 runs to 11 residues. Findings of the study overall: Dominating the ex vivo response were TCR beta clonotypes that were CMV-specific and HLA-C-restricted. Summed public TCR beta family frequency identified CMV carriers bearing the relevant HLA.

This clonotype was sampled from a human donor in good health (CMV status not recorded). Some clones in this sample may be carry-over from other donors' samples. The rearrangement joins TRBV20-1 to TRBJ1-6; D gene ambiguous. The sample consisted of PBMCs. CDR3 sequence (DNA): TGCAGTGCTAGGATCCTCTTCACCCTCCACTTT. It yields the protein CSARILFTLHF.